This T cell receptor (beta chain) was captured by sequencing in a study of T cell changes during pregnancy in multiple sclerosis. This CDR3 has 13 residues. CDR1 is MNHNY and CDR2 is SVGAGI in the germline V gene (reference sequence). V shed 5 bases and J shed 1 base, with 8 bases lying between them. Generated by immunoSEQ multiplex PCR, the TCRdb table keeps only in-frame clones and is missing some. The table lists about 68,000 clones, 90% of them singletons, with approximately 1.5% in the top ten. V usage is TRBV6-6 and J usage is TRBJ1-1; D is uncertain. The sequence came from a female donor with multiple sclerosis, enrolled in a pregnancy study. The material was peripheral blood, obtained in the third trimester of pregnancy. The CDR3 DNA sequence: TGTGCCAGCAGTAACCGGGGGAACACTGAAGCTTTCTTT. This translates into CASSNRGNTEAFF.